The T cell receptor beta chain under discussion was sequenced for a study of vaccination and CD4 T cells after COVID-19. Indicated treatment: roughly 11-day PBMC culture with coronavirus spike peptide pools or control peptides (ViraFEST assay). There are 15 residues in the CDR3. Germline assignment: CDR1 LGHNA and CDR2 YSLEER. V gave up 1 base and J gave up 2 bases, with 11 bases separating them. About this clonotype: Its antigen is not identified.

With the Oncomine TCR Beta short-read assay, DNA from cultured CD4+ T cells was sequenced. TCRdb analysed the PCR reads with MiXCR anew, one entry per CDR3 protein. The sample carries around 14,000 distinct CDR3 sequences, 45% to 60% recorded once. This TCR came from a human donor who had recovered from COVID-19. The sample consisted of CD4+ T cells from blood, cultured in vitro. The chain carries TRBV4-3 and TRBJ1-2, with D possibly TRBD1 on 5 matching bases. The CDR3 DNA reads as TGCGCCAGCAGCCAAGTTTGGGGCCAGAACTATGGCTACACCTTC. As protein: CASSQVWGQNYGYTF.